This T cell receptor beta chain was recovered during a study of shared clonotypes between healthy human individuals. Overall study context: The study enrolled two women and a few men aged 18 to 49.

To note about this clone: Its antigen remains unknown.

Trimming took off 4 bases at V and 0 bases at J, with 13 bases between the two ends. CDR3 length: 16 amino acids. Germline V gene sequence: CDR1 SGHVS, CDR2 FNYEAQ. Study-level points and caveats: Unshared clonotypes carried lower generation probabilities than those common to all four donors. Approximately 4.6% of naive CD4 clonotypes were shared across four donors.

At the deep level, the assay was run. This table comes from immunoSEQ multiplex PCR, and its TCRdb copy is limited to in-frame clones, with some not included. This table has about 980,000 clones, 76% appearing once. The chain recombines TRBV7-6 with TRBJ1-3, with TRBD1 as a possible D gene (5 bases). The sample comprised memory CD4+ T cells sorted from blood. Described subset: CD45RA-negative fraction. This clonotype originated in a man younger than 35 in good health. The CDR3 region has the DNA TGTGCCAGCAGCTCCTACGCAGGGATCTCTGGAAACACCATATATTTT. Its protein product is CASSSYAGISGNTIYF.